This T cell receptor (beta chain) is drawn from a study of blood T cell repertoires in COVID-19. The overall study: In each case, the material was cDNA or gDNA derived from T cells, B-cell-depleted T cells, or PBMCs.

Methods used by the authors: Reference gene primer amplification gave estimated nucleated cell counts. Profiling relied on immunoSEQ multiplex PCR, and the TCRdb table lists in-frame clones only, not all of them. V, J and clone size were drawn from that table, and D and trimming were deduced from the DNA. The sample shows hundreds of thousands of clones, roughly 89% of them seen only once. Germline V lookup: CDR1 SGHRS, CDR2 YFSETQ. CDR3 length: 13 amino acids. V was shortened by 2 bases and J by 4 bases, with 9 bases between the two germline ends. The sequencing input was PBMCs or T cells enriched from blood (not recorded which). The source is a woman under 30 who had recovered from COVID-19. V usage is TRBV5-1 and J usage is TRBJ2-5, with D perhaps TRBD1 (6 bases). The CDR3 loop is CASSFEGGETQYF. The CDR3 nucleotides are TGCGCCAGCAGCTTCGAAGGGGGAGAGACCCAGTACTTC.